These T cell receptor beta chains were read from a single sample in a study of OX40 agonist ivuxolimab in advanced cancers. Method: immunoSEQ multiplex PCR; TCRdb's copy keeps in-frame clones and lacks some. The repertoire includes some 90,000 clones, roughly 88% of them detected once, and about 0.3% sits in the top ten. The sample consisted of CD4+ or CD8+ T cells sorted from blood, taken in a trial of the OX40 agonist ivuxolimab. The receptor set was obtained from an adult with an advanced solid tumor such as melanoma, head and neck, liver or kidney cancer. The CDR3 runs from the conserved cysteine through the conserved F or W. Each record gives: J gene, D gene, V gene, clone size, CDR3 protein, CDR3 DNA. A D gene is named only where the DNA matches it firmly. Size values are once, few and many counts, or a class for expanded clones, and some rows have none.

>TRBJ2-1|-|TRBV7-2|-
CASSTRRGVSYNEQFF
TGTGCCAGCAGCACCAGGCGGGGAGTCTCCTACAATGAGCAGTTCTTC
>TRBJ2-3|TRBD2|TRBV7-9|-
CASSISGTSGLTDTQYF
TGTGCCAGCAGCATTAGTGGTACTAGCGGCCTCACAGATACGCAGTATTTT
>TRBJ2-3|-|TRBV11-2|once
CASSLERYTDTQYF
TGTGCCAGCAGCCTCGAGAGGTACACAGATACGCAGTATTTT
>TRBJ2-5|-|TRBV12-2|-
CASSLGETQYF
TGTGCCAGCAGCTTAGGAGAGACCCAGTACTTC
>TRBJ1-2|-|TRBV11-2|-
CASTPGAGGQGRGYTF
TGTGCCAGCACCCCGGGGGCCGGGGGGCAGGGTCGTGGCTACACCTTC
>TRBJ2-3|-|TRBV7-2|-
CASSLGLEDTQYF
TGTGCCAGCAGCTTAGGGTTGGAAGATACGCAGTATTTT
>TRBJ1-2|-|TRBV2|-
CASSREGNYGYTF
TGTGCCAGCAGTAGGGAGGGGAACTATGGCTACACCTTC
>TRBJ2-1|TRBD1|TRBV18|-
CASSLKTGNNEQFF
TGTGCCAGCTCACTAAAGACAGGGAACAATGAGCAGTTCTTC
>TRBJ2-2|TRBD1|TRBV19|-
CASSMAPGGPTGELFF
TGTGCCAGTAGTATGGCTCCAGGGGGACCCACCGGGGAGCTGTTTTTT
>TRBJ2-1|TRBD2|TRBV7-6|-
CASSLPGTSGTSEQFF
TGTGCCAGCAGCTTACCGGGGACTAGCGGTACATCCGAGCAGTTCTTC
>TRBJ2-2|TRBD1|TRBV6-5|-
CASSSLTGGTGELFF
TGTGCCAGCAGTTCCCTGACAGGGGGCACCGGGGAGCTGTTTTTT
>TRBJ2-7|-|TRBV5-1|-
CASSREGTGSTYEQYF
TGCGCCAGCAGCCGGGAGGGGACAGGCTCAACCTACGAGCAGTACTTC
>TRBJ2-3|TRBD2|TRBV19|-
CASSMSGASGRDTQYF
TGTGCCAGTAGTATGAGCGGGGCTAGCGGGAGAGATACGCAGTATTTT
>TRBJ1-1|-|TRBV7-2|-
CASSFELRDRAFF
TGTGCCAGCAGCTTCGAGTTGAGGGATCGAGCTTTCTTT
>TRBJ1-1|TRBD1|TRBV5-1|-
CASSLGSGQRTNTEAFF
TGCGCCAGCAGCTTGGGCTCGGGACAGCGAACGAACACTGAAGCTTTCTTT
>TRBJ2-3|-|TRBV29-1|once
CSVDLSLTDTQYF
TGCAGCGTTGATTTGTCTTTAACAGATACGCAGTATTTT
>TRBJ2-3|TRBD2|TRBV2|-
CASIQAGTTDTQYF
TGTGCCAGCATCCAAGCGGGGACCACAGATACGCAGTATTTT
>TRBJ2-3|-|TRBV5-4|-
CASSLVPAYTDTQYF
TGTGCCAGCAGCTTGGTTCCGGCCTACACAGATACGCAGTATTTT
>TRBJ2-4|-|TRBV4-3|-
CASSQDRGNIQYF
TGCGCCAGCAGCCAAGACAGAGGAAACATTCAGTACTTC
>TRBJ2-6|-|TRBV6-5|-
CASSYSRSGANVLTF
TGTGCCAGCAGTTATAGTAGGTCTGGGGCCAACGTCCTGACTTTC
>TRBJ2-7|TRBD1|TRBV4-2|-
CASSQQDRGTNEQYF
TGTGCCAGCAGCCAACAGGACAGGGGTACGAACGAGCAGTACTTC
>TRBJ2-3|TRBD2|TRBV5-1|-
CASSLSTSGASTDTQYF
TGCGCCAGCAGCTTATCTACTAGCGGGGCCAGCACAGATACGCAGTATTTT
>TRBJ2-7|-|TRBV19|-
CASSIAPSESRSYEQYF
TGTGCCAGTAGTATAGCCCCATCTGAATCGCGGTCCTACGAGCAGTACTTC
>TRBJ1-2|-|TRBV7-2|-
CASSLDGKPGYGYTF
TGTGCCAGCAGCTTAGACGGGAAGCCCGGCTATGGCTACACCTTC
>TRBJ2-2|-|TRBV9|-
CASSGLANTGELFF
TGTGCCAGCAGCGGGCTCGCGAACACCGGGGAGCTGTTTTTT
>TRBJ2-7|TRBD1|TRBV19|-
CASSNGFTGASYEQYF
TGTGCCAGTAGTAACGGCTTCACAGGGGCCTCCTACGAGCAGTACTTC
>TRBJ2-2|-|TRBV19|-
CASKWDLNTGELFF
TGTGCCAGTAAATGGGACCTTAACACCGGGGAGCTGTTTTTT
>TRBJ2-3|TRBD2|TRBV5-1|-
CASSLASGADTQYF
TGCGCCAGCAGCTTGGCTAGCGGGGCGGATACGCAGTATTTT
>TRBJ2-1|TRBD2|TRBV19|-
CASSMVAGGNEQFF
TGTGCCAGTAGTATGGTAGCGGGAGGCAATGAGCAGTTCTTC
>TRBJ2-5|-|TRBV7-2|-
CASSLGTVGRETQYF
TGTGCCAGCAGCTTAGGGACGGTTGGTCGGGAGACCCAGTACTTC
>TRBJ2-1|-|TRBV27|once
CASRRAGSSYNEQFF
TGTGCCAGCAGACGAGCGGGCAGCTCCTACAATGAGCAGTTCTTC
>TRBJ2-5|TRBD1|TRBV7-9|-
CASSPGQGGETQYF
TGTGCCAGCAGCCCAGGACAGGGGGGAGAGACCCAGTACTTC
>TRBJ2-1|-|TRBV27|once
CASSRTSSYNEQFF
TGTGCCAGCAGTAGAACTTCGTCCTACAATGAGCAGTTCTTC
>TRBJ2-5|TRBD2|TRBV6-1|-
CASSVQGGRGQETQYF
TGTGCCAGCAGTGTCCAGGGAGGGAGGGGTCAAGAGACCCAGTACTTC
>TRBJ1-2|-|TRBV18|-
CASSPGGDYGYTF
TGTGCCAGCTCACCTGGGGGGGACTATGGCTACACCTTC
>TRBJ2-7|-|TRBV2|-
CASRVSLSYEQYF
TGTGCCAGCAGGGTATCCCTCTCCTACGAGCAGTACTTC
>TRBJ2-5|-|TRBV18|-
CASSPPGLTETQYF
TGTGCCAGCTCACCACCGGGCCTAACGGAGACCCAGTACTTC
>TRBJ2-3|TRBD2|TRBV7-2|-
CASSFRGTSGFTDTQYF
TGTGCCAGCAGCTTCCGTGGGACTAGCGGATTCACAGATACGCAGTATTTT
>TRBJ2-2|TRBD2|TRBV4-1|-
CASSQDMTSGANTGELFF
TGCGCCAGCAGCCAGGATATGACTAGCGGGGCGAACACCGGGGAGCTGTTTTTT
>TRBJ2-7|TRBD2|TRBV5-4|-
CASSLEASGRSEQYF
TGTGCCAGCAGCTTGGAGGCTAGCGGGAGATCCGAGCAGTACTTC
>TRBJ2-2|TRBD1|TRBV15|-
CATSRTSGQAGELFF
TGTGCCACCAGCAGAACCTCGGGACAGGCCGGGGAGCTGTTTTTT
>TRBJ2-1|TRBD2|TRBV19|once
CASSRWTSGILGGGYEQFF
TGTGCCAGTAGCCGGTGGACTAGCGGGATACTCGGAGGGGGCTATGAGCAGTTCTTC
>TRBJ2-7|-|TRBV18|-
CASSPAVEQYF
TGTGCCAGCTCACCCGCGGTTGAGCAGTACTTC
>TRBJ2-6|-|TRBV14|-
CASSPIIFSGANVLTF
TGTGCCAGCAGCCCAATCATCTTCTCTGGGGCCAACGTCCTGACTTTC
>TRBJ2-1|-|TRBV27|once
CASIPRGGSLRTYGTYNEQFF
TGTGCCAGCATCCCTAGGGGGGGCTCACTCCGAACCTACGGGACCTACAATGAGCAGTTCTTC
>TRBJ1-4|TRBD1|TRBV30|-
CAWSPGQGYEKLFF
TGTGCCTGGAGTCCGGGACAGGGATATGAAAAACTGTTTTTT
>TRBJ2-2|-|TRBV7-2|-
CASSLKRNTGELFF
TGTGCCAGCAGCTTGAAACGGAACACCGGGGAGCTGTTTTTT
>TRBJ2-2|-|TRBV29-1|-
CSVRRGSNTGELFF
TGCAGCGTCAGACGGGGATCGAACACCGGGGAGCTGTTTTTT
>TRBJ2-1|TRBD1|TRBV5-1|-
CASSLAGGQGNEQFF
TGCGCCAGCAGCTTGGCCGGGGGACAGGGCAATGAGCAGTTCTTC
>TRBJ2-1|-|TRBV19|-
CASKIRTSGEEQFF
TGTGCCAGTAAAATCCGGACTTCGGGGGAGGAGCAGTTCTTC
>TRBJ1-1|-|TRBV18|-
CASSRQNYGNTEAFF
TGTGCCAGCTCCCGGCAGAACTACGGGAACACTGAAGCTTTCTTT
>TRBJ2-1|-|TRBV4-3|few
CASSLNPPGVGGDEQFF
TGCGCCAGCAGCCTAAACCCCCCGGGAGTTGGGGGCGATGAGCAGTTCTTC
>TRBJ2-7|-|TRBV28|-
CASRRGRGPKVDEQYF
TGTGCCAGCAGGAGGGGTCGTGGACCAAAGGTCGACGAGCAGTACTTC
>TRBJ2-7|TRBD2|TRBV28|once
CASSLFAGGAWEQYF
TGTGCCAGCAGTTTATTCGCGGGAGGGGCTTGGGAGCAGTACTTC
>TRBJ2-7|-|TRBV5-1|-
CASSLGEGLAYEQYF
TGCGCCAGCAGCTTGGGTGAAGGTTTGGCCTACGAGCAGTACTTC
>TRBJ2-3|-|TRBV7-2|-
CASSLTGPSPDTQYF
TGTGCCAGCAGCTTAACGGGGCCTAGCCCAGATACGCAGTATTTT
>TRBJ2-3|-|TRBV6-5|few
CASSYSGPTDTQYF
TGTGCCAGCAGTTACTCCGGTCCCACAGATACGCAGTATTTT
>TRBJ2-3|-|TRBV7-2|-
CASSNSRLGDTQYF
TGTGCCAGCAGCAATTCCAGGTTAGGGGATACGCAGTATTTT
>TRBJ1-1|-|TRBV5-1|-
CASSPGTGSDTEAFF
TGCGCCAGCAGCCCTGGGACGGGTAGTGACACTGAAGCTTTCTTT